The subject of this entry is one T cell receptor beta chain. Antigen unknown. The sample originates from a study of CD8 T cells in ankylosing spondylitis. Overall study results and limits: Past studies reported some motif variants in reactive arthritis synovial fluid and blood. Characteristic of ankylosing spondylitis blood, it appeared, was a TCR beta motif comprising about eight highly homologous variants. Matched ankylosing spondylitis synovial fluid reportedly contained a significantly enriched population of disease-linked clones.

Quantitative barcoded 5'-RACE was used to prepare TCR beta libraries. One entry per CDR3 protein results from TCRdb running MiXCR on the 5' RACE reads. The data show about 750,000 distinct CDR3 sequences, with about 20% seen just once and about 19% held by the top ten. The CDR3 totals 16 residues. The V gene lost 4 bases and the J gene lost 5 bases, with 15 bases spanning the gap. Germline CDR1 is SNHLY and CDR2 is FYNNEI. The TCR sequence derives from a male donor with ankylosing spondylitis. The gene calls are TRBV2 and TRBJ1-6; D not resolved. Sample: blood, either unsorted or a sorted T cell fraction (not recorded which). The CDR3 DNA is TGTGCCAGCAGTGGATCGACCCTTGGCCATAATTCACCCCTCCACTTT. It codes for CASSGSTLGHNSPLHF.